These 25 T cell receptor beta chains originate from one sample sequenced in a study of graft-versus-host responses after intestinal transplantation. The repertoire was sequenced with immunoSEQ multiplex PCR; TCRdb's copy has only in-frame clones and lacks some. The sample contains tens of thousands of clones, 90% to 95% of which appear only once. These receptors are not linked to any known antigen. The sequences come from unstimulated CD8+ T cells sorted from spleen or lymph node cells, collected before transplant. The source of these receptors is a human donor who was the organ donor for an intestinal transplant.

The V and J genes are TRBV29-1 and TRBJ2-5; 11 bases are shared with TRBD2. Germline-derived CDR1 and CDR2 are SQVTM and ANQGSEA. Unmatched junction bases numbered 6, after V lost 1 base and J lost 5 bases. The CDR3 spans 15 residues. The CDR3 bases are TGCAGCGTTGAAGCTAGCGGGGGGATCGGGGAGACCCAGTACTTC. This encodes CSVEASGGIGETQYF.

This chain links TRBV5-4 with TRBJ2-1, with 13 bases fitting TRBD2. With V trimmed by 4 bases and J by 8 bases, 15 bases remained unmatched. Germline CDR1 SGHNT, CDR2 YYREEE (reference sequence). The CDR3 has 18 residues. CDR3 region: CASSLGLAGYSGADEQFF. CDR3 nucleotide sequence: TGTGCCAGCAGCCTGGGACTAGCGGGATATAGTGGAGCGGATGAGCAGTTCTTC.

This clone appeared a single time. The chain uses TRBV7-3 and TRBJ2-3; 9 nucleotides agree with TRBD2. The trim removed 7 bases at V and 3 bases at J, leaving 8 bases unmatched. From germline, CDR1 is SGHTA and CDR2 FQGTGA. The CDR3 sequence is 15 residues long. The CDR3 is CASTAAGGPTDTQYF. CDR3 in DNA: TGTGCCAGCACTGCGGCGGGAGGGCCGACAGATACGCAGTATTTT.

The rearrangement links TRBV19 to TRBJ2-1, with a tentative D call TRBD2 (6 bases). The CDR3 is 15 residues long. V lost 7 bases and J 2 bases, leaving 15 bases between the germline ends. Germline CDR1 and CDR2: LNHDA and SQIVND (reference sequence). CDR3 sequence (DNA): TGTGCCAGTAACTGGGACTTAGACACCTACAATGAGCAGTTCTTC. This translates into CASNWDLDTYNEQFF.

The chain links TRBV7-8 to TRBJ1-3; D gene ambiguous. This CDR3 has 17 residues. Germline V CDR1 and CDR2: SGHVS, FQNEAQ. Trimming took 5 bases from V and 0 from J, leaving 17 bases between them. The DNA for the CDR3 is TGTGCCAGCAGCCTAGGTGGGGTCGGGATCTCTGGAAACACCATATATTTT. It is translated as CASSLGGVGISGNTIYF. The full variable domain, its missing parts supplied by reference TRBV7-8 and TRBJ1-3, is GAGVSQSPRYKVAKRGQDVALRCDPISGHVSLFWYQQALGQGPEFLTYFQNEAQLDKSGLPSDRFFAERPEGSVSTLKIQRTQQEDSAVYLCASSLGGVGISGNTIYFGEGSWLTVV.

The CDR3 loop is CASSFWEFQMSSYEQYF. CDR3 coding DNA: TGCGCCAGCAGCTTTTGGGAGTTCCAAATGAGCTCCTACGAGCAGTACTTC. This chain uses TRBV5-1 with TRBJ2-7, with TRBD2 as a possible D gene (5 bases). With 2 bases removed from V and 0 bases from J, the gap between germline ends came to 18 bases. Germline V gives CDR1 SGHRS, CDR2 YFSETQ. This CDR3 region has 17 residues. The whole variable domain, remainder taken from reference TRBV5-1 and TRBJ2-7, is KAGVTQTPRYLIKTRGQQVTLSCSPISGHRSVSWYQQTPGQGLQFLFEYFSETQRNKGNFPGRFSGRQFSNSRSEMNVSTLELGDSALYLCASSFWEFQMSSYEQYFGPGTRLTVT.

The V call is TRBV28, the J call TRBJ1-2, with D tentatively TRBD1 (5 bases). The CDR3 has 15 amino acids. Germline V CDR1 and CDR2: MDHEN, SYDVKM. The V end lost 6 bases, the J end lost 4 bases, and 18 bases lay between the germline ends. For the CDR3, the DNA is TGTGCCAGCAGCCCCCCGCAGGGAATCCGCTATGGCTACACCTTC. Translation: CASSPPQGIRYGYTF.

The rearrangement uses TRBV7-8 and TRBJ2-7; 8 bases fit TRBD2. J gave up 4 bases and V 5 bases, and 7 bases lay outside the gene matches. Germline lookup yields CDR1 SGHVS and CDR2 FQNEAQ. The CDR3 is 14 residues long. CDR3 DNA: TGTGCCAGCAGCCTTGGGCCGGGGGGGTACGAGCAGTACTTC. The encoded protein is CASSLGPGGYEQYF.

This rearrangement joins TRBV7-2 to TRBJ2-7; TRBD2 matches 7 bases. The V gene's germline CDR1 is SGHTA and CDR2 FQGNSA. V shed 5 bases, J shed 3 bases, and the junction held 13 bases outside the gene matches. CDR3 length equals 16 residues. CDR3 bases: TGTGCCAGCAGCCCCCCACTCCGGGACTACTACTACGAGCAGTACTTC. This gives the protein CASSPPLRDYYYEQYF.

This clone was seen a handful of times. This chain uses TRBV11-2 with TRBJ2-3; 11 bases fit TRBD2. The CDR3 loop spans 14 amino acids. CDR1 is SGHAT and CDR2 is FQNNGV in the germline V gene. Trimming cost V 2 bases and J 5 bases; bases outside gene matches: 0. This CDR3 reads CASSLLAGGDTQYF. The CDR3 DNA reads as TGTGCCAGCAGCTTACTAGCGGGGGGAGATACGCAGTATTTT.

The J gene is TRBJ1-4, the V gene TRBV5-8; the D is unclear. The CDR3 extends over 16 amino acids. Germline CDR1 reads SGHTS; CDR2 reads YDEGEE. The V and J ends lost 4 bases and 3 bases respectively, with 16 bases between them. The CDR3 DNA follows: TGTGCCAGCAGCCCCCCTCGCCGCGGGGCTAATGAAAAACTGTTTTTT. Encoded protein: CASSPPRRGANEKLFF. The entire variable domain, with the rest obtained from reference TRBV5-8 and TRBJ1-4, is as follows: EAGVTQSPTHLIKTRGQQATLRCSPISGHTSVYWYQQALGLGLQFLLWYDEGEERNRGNFPPRFSGRQFPNYSSELNVNALELEDSALYLCASSPPRRGANEKLFFGSGTQLSVL.

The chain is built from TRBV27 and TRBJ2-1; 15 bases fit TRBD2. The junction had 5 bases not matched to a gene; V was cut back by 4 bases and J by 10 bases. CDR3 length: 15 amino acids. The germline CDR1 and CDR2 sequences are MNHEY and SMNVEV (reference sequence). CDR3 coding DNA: TGTGCCAGCAGTTCGGGACTAGCGGGAGGTGTAGAGCAGTTCTTC. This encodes CASSSGLAGGVEQFF.

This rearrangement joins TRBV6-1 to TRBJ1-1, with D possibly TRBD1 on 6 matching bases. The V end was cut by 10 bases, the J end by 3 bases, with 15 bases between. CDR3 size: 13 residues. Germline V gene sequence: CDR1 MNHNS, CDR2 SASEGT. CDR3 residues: CATRQQGYTEAFF. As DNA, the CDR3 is TGTGCCACCAGACAGCAGGGGTACACTGAAGCTTTCTTT.

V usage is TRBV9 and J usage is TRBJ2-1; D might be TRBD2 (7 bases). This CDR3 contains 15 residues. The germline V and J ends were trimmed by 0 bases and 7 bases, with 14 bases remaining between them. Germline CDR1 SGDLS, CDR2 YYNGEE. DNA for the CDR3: TGTGCCAGCAGCGTAGCGGGGGGCGCTTTGAATGAGCAGTTCTTC. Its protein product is CASSVAGGALNEQFF. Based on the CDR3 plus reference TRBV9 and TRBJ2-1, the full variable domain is DSGVTQTPKHLITATGQRVTLRCSPRSGDLSVYWYQQSLDQGLQFLIQYYNGEERAKGNILERFSAQQFPDLHSELNLSSLELGDSALYFCASSVAGGALNEQFFGPGTRLTVL.

The CDR3 region is CASSGGGPGVWPQHF. The CDR3 nucleotides are TGTGCCAGTAGTGGCGGGGGACCGGGGGTTTGGCCCCAGCATTTT. This rearrangement joins TRBV19 to TRBJ1-5; D is possibly TRBD1 (5 bases). V lost 5 bases to trimming and J lost 9 bases, with 20 bases between them. CDR1 is LNHDA and CDR2 is SQIVND in the germline V gene (reference sequence). This CDR3 has 15 amino acids.

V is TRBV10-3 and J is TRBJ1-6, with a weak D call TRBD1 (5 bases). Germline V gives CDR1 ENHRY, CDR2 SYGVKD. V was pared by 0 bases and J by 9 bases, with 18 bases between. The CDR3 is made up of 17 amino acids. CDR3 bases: TGTGCCATCAGTGAGTCGGGGCTGTTCAGGGTGGGTTCACCCCTCCACTTT. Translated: CAISESGLFRVGSPLHF.

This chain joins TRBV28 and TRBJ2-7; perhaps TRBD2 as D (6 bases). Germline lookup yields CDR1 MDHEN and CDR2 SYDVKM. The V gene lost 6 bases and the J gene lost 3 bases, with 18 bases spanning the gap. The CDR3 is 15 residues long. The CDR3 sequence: CASSHVWGLFYEQYF. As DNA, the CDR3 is TGTGCCAGCAGCCACGTTTGGGGACTTTTCTACGAGCAGTACTTC.

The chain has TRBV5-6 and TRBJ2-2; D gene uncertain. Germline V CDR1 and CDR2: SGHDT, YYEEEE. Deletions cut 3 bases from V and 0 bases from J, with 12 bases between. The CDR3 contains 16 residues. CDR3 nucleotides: TGTGCCAGCAGCTCTCGGGTCCAAGCGAACACCGGGGAGCTGTTTTTT. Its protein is CASSSRVQANTGELFF. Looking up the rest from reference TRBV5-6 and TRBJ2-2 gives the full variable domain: DAGVTQSPTHLIKTRGQQVTLRCSPKSGHDTVSWYQQALGQGPQFIFQYYEEEERQRGNFPDRFSGHQFPNYSSELNVNALLLGDSALYLCASSSRVQANTGELFFGEGSRLTVL.

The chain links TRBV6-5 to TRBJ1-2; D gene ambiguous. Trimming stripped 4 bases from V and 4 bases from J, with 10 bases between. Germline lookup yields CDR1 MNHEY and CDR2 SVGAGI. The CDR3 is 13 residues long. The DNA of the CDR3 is TGTGCCAGCAGTTCCCACTATGGCTATGGCTACACCTTC. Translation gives CASSSHYGYGYTF.

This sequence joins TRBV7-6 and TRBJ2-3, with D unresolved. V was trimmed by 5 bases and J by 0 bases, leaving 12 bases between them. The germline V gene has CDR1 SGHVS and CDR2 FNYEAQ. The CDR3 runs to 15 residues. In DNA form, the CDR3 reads TGTGCCAGCAGCCTAGGTTCTCCCAGCACAGATACGCAGTATTTT. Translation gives CASSLGSPSTDTQYF.

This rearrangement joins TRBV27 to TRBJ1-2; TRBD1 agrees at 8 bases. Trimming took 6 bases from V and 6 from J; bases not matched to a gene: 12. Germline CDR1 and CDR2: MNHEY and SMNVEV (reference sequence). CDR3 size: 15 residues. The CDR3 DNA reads TGTGCCAGCAGGGCCACGGGACAGGAACGAGATGGCTACACCTTC. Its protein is CASRATGQERDGYTF.

CDR3 coding DNA: TGTGCCAGCAGGGAAGGGACTAGCGGGAGAACCGATACGCAGTATTTT. Its protein product is CASREGTSGRTDTQYF. This chain uses TRBV7-8 with TRBJ2-3; 14 nucleotides line up with TRBD2. The CDR3 extends over 16 amino acids. Germline CDR1 and CDR2: SGHVS and FQNEAQ. V lost 6 bases and J lost 6; bases outside the gene matches: 8.

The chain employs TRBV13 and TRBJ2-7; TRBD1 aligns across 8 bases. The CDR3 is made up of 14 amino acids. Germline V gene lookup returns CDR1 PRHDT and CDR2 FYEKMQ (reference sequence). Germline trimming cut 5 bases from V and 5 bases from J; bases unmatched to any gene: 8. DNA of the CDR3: TGTGCCAGCAGCCCGGGGGACAGGAGCCACGAGCAGTACTTC. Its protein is CASSPGDRSHEQYF.

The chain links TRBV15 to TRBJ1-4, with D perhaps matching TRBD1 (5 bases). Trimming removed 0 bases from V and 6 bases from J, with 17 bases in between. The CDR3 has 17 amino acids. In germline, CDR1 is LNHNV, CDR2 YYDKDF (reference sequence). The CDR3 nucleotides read TGTGCCACCAGCAGAGATCGGGGGAAAGTGAGGGATGAAAAACTGTTTTTT. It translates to CATSRDRGKVRDEKLFF. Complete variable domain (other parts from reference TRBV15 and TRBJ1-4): DAMVIQNPRYQVTQFGKPVTLSCSQTLNHNVMYWYQQKSSQAPKLLFHYYDKDFNNEADTPDNFQSRRPNTSFCFLDIRSPGLGDTAMYLCATSRDRGKVRDEKLFFGSGTQLSVL.

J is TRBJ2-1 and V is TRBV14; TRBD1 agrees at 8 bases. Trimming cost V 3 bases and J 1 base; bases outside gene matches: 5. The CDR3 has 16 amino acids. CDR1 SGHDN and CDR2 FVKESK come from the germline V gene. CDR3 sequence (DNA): TGTGCCAGCAGCCAGCAGGGACAGGTGTCCTACAATGAGCAGTTCTTC. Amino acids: CASSQQGQVSYNEQFF.